These 15 T cell receptor beta chains were sequenced from one sample in a study of cytomegalovirus exposure and HLA in healthy donors. Clones were read by immunoSEQ multiplex PCR, and TCRdb kept only the in-frame ones, dropping some. The table lists about 360,000 clones, 80% to 90% of them singletons, with 0.83% in the top ten. The specimen sequenced was PBMCs. The origin of the receptors is a woman aged 18-30 years in good health and CMV-seronegative.

The rearrangement joins TRBV13 to TRBJ2-7; 12 bases are a match to TRBD2. Germline V gene sequence: CDR1 PRHDT, CDR2 FYEKMQ (reference sequence). V lost 0 bases to trimming and J lost 7 bases; unmatched junction nucleotides: 4. This CDR3 spans 15 amino acids. This CDR3 is CASSLGLAGGPEQYF. CDR3 coding DNA: TGTGCCAGCAGCTTAGGCCTAGCGGGAGGGCCGGAGCAGTACTTC.

CDR3: CASSSPELAGGSYEQYF. CDR3 coding DNA: TGTGCCAGCAGCTCACCCGAACTAGCGGGAGGATCCTACGAGCAGTACTTC. V is TRBV7-9 and J is TRBJ2-7; TRBD2 agrees at 12 bases. Per the germline V gene, CDR1 is SEHNR and CDR2 is FQNEAQ (reference sequence). The trim removed 4 bases at V and 1 base at J, leaving 8 bases unmatched. This CDR3 spans 17 amino acids.

V gene TRBV5-1 combines with J gene TRBJ2-7; 9 bases are shared with TRBD1. The CDR3 covers 15 residues. The V and J ends lost 8 bases and 6 bases, in that order; junction bases with no gene match: 15. The V gene's germline CDR1 is SGHRS and CDR2 YFSETQ. The CDR3 is CARPDRGTSQGEQYF. The CDR3 DNA sequence: TGCGCCAGACCGGACAGGGGAACCTCACAGGGCGAGCAGTACTTC.

The chain couples TRBV28 to TRBJ1-5; TRBD1 aligns across 8 bases. Germline assignment: CDR1 MDHEN and CDR2 SYDVKM. The V segment lost 7 bases and the J segment 3 bases; nucleotides outside the gene matches: 2. This CDR3 has 13 amino acids. CDR3 in amino acids: CASTGQANQPQHF. The DNA for the CDR3 is TGTGCCAGCACGGGACAGGCCAATCAGCCCCAGCATTTT.

This chain connects TRBV5-1 to TRBJ2-3; 10 nucleotides line up with TRBD2. Trimming removed 4 bases from V and 14 bases from J; junction bases left unmatched: 7. In germline, CDR1 is SGHRS, CDR2 YFSETQ. The CDR3 runs 12 residues. CDR3 region: CASSPLAGVPYF. For the CDR3, the DNA is TGCGCCAGCAGCCCCCTAGCGGGAGTCCCGTATTTT.

The genes are TRBV9 and TRBJ2-5; tentatively, D is TRBD1 (5 bases). There are 14 residues in the CDR3. Trimming removed 3 bases from V and 1 base from J, with 10 bases in between. Germline values: CDR1 SGDLS, CDR2 YYNGEE. The CDR3 region is CASSAQGPQETQYF. The CDR3 DNA is TGTGCCAGCAGCGCGCAGGGTCCCCAAGAGACCCAGTACTTC.

The chain uses TRBV7-8 and TRBJ2-7, with D tentatively TRBD1 (6 bases). CDR3 length equals 14 residues. Germline loops: CDR1 SGHVS, CDR2 FQNEAQ. Trimming stripped 1 base from V and 4 bases from J, with 11 bases between. CDR3 bases: TGTGCCAGCAGCTTAGTAAGCCAGGGGTACGAGCAGTACTTC. It codes for CASSLVSQGYEQYF.

The chain recombines TRBV4-1 with TRBJ2-7, with D unresolved. This CDR3 contains 11 residues. Germline lookup yields CDR1 MGHRA and CDR2 YSYEKL. The V and J ends lost 5 bases and 4 bases respectively, with 6 bases between them. CDR3 residues: CASSDLYEQYF. Written as DNA, the CDR3 is TGCGCCAGCAGCGACTTGTACGAGCAGTACTTC.

The chain carries TRBV2 and TRBJ1-2, with TRBD1 matching over 7 bases. In germline, CDR1 is SNHLY, CDR2 FYNNEI. The J segment lost 4 bases and the V segment lost 5 bases, leaving 4 bases of the junction unmatched. This CDR3 is built from 13 residues. Here the CDR3 DNA reads TGTGCCAGCAGTCCAGGGGGTGGCTATGGCTACACCTTC. Translating it yields CASSPGGGYGYTF.

The count of this clone is one. The rearrangement joins TRBV28 to TRBJ2-7, with TRBD1 identical over 8 bases. The V and J ends lost 5 bases and 2 bases, in that order; junction bases with no gene match: 8. CDR3 length: 15 amino acids. Germline assignment: CDR1 MDHEN and CDR2 SYDVKM. DNA of the CDR3: TGTGCCAGCAGTCCCTACAGGGGGTCGGCCTACGAGCAGTACTTC. This codes for CASSPYRGSAYEQYF.

This clone was detected once. V and J are TRBV4-1 and TRBJ2-2; D uncertain. The V gene's germline CDR1 is MGHRA and CDR2 YSYEKL. The CDR3 loop spans 13 amino acids. The V and J ends lost 4 bases and 7 bases respectively, with 10 bases between them. The CDR3 is CASSRTEVGELFF. DNA for the CDR3: TGCGCCAGCAGCCGAACCGAGGTCGGGGAGCTGTTTTTT.

The V gene is TRBV15, the J gene TRBJ1-2, with D possibly matching TRBD1 (5 bases). The CDR3 length is 14 residues. The V end lost 5 bases, the J end lost 4 bases, and 14 bases lay between the germline ends. CDR1 is LNHNV and CDR2 is YYDKDF in the germline V gene (reference sequence). In DNA form, the CDR3 reads TGTGCCACCAGCGAGCAGGGAACCTTCTATGGCTACACCTTC. This codes for CATSEQGTFYGYTF.

J is TRBJ1-5 and V is TRBV28; 9 bases are a match to TRBD1. Per germline, CDR1 MDHEN and CDR2 SYDVKM. This CDR3 comprises 14 residues. The trim removed 6 bases at V and 6 bases at J, leaving 6 bases unmatched. The CDR3 loop is CASRATGGGQPQHF. The CDR3 DNA reads TGTGCCAGCAGAGCGACAGGGGGTGGTCAGCCCCAGCATTTT.

The chain employs TRBV9 and TRBJ2-7, with 8 bases lining up with TRBD1. There are 14 residues in the CDR3. Germline V CDR1 and CDR2: SGDLS, YYNGEE. J lost 5 bases, V lost 4 bases, and 8 bases had no gene match. The CDR3 spells CASSPRTGKHEQYF. CDR3 nucleotides: TGTGCCAGCAGCCCTCGGACAGGGAAACACGAGCAGTACTTC.

The chain carries TRBV2 and TRBJ2-5; D is undetermined. The CDR3 totals 11 residues. CDR1 SNHLY and CDR2 FYNNEI come from the germline V gene. V lost 6 bases and J lost 5, with 7 bases in between. CDR3 in amino acids: CASSPSETQYF. Here the CDR3 DNA reads TGTGCCAGCAGCCCCTCGGAGACCCAGTACTTC.